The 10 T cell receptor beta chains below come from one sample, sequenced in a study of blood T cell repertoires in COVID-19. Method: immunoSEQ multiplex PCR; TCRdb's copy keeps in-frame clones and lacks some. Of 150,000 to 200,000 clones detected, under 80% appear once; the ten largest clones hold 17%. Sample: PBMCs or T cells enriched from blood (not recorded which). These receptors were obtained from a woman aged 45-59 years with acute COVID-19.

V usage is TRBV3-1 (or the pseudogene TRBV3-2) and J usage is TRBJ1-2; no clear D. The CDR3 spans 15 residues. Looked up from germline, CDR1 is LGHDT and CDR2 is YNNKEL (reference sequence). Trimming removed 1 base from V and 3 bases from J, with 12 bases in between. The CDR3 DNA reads TGTGCCAGCAGCCAAGTTCGAAGCGATTACTATGGCTACACCTTC. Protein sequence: CASSQVRSDYYGYTF.

DNA for the CDR3: TGTGCCAGCAGCCGGACAGCGCAGTATGGCTACACCTTC. Translating it yields CASSRTAQYGYTF. V and J are TRBV12-3 or TRBV12-4 and TRBJ1-2, with a weak D call TRBD1 (6 bases). This CDR3 spans 13 amino acids. Trimming took 6 bases from V and 5 from J, leaving 13 bases between them.

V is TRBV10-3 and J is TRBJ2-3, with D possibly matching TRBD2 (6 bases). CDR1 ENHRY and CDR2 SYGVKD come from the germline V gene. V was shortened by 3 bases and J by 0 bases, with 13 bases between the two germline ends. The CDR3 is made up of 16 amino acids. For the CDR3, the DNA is TGTGCCATCAGTGACCGGGGCGGGACTAGCACAGATACGCAGTATTTT. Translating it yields CAISDRGGTSTDTQYF.

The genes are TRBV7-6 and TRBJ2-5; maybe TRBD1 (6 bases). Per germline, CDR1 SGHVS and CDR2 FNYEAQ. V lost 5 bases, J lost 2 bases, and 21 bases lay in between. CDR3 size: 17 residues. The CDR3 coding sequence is TGTGCCAGCAGCAGAAAGGGGGTTAGCGCCCTACAAGAGACCCAGTACTTC. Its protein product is CASSRKGVSALQETQYF.

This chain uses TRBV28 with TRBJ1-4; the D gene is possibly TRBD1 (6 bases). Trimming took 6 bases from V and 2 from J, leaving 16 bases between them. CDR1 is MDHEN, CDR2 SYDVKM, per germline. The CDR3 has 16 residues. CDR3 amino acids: CASSLTGLGTNEKLFF. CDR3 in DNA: TGTGCCAGCAGCCTTACAGGGCTCGGTACTAATGAAAAACTGTTTTTT.

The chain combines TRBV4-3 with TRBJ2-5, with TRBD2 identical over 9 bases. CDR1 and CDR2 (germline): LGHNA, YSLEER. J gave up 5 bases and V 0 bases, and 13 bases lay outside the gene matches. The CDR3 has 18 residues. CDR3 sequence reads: CASSQDFSAGGIRETQYF. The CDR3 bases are TGCGCCAGCAGCCAAGATTTTTCCGCGGGGGGGATTAGGGAGACCCAGTACTTC.

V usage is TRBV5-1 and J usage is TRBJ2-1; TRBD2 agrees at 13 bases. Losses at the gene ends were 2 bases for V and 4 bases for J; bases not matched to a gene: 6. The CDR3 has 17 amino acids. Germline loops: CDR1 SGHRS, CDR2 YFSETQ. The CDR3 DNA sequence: TGCGCCAGCAGCTTTGGACTAGCGGGGGACCCTTACAATGAGCAGTTCTTC. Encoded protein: CASSFGLAGDPYNEQFF. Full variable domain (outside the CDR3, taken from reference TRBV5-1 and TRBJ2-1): KAGVTQTPRYLIKTRGQQVTLSCSPISGHRSVSWYQQTPGQGLQFLFEYFSETQRNKGNFPGRFSGRQFSNSRSEMNVSTLELGDSALYLCASSFGLAGDPYNEQFFGPGTRLTVL.

Here the CDR3 reads CASSEGLAGGPDTQYF. The DNA of the CDR3 is TGTGCCAGCAGTGAGGGACTAGCGGGGGGGCCAGATACGCAGTATTTT. The V and J genes are TRBV6-4 and TRBJ2-3; 16 nucleotides match TRBD2. The V and J ends lost 3 bases and 4 bases, in that order; junction bases with no gene match: 1. Looked up from germline, CDR1 is MRHNA and CDR2 is SNTAGT. This CDR3 is 16 amino acids long.

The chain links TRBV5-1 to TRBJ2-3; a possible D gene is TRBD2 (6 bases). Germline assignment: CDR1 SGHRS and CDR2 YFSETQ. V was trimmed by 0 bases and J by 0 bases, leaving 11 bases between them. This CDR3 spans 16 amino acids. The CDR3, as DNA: TGCGCCAGCAGCTTGGAGGGGACTTCTAGCACAGATACGCAGTATTTT. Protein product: CASSLEGTSSTDTQYF.

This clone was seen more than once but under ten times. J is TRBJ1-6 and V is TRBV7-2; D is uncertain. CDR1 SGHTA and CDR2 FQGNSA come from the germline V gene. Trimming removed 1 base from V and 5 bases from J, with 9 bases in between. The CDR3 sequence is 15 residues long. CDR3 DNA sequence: TGTGCCAGCAGCTTAGACGGCGGCCATAATTCACCCCTCCACTTT. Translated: CASSLDGGHNSPLHF.